This record covers a single T cell receptor beta chain. The entry originates in a study of shared clonotypes between healthy human individuals. The assay was immunoSEQ multiplex PCR, and TCRdb's table has in-frame clones only and misses some. This table has 180,000 or so clones, roughly 93% appearing once. Germline V lookup: CDR1 MNHNY, CDR2 SVGAGI (reference sequence). The CDR3 runs to 14 residues. V was shortened by 7 bases and J by 2 bases, with 12 bases between the two germline ends. Naive CD45RA+ and memory CD45RA-negative subsets were split from CD4+ cells. Specimen: naive CD4+ T cells sorted from blood. Subset of the sample: CD45RA+ positively selected. This chain links TRBV6-6 with TRBJ1-5, with D unclear. The receptor was isolated from a woman in her 30s in good health. CDR3 DNA: TGTGCCAGCATGTCGCATTCGGGCAATCAGCCCCAGCATTTT. Encoded protein: CASMSHSGNQPQHF.